A selection of T cell receptor beta chains follows, all from one sample in a study of T cell repertoires in cytomegalovirus infection. Via MiXCR, TCRdb re-called the reads, giving one row per CDR3 protein. This sample has under 150,000 distinct CDR3 sequences, with 30% found just once. Their antigens are not known. Here the sequenced sample was CD8+ T cells from cultured PBMCs, taken from culture after CMV antigen stimulation. Receptors were obtained from a human donor in good health (CMV status not recorded). Some clones in this sample may be carry-over from other donors' samples. The CDR3 runs from the conserved cysteine through the conserved F or W. The order of the fields is CDR3 protein, CDR3 DNA, J gene, V gene, D gene, clone size. D genes are given only for firm matches. The size field is filled for only some rows; it gives once, few, many or a size class.

CASSLAGTENYGYTF TGTGCCAGCAGCTTAGCGGGGACCGAGAACTATGGCTACACCTTC TRBJ1-2 TRBV7-9 NA few
CASSYGRAAGELFF TGTGCCAGCAGTTACGGGAGAGCGGCCGGGGAGCTGTTTTTT TRBJ2-2 TRBV6-5 NA many
CASTNQGSGNTIYF TGTGCCAGCACCAACCAGGGGTCTGGAAACACCATATATTTT TRBJ1-3 TRBV2 NA few
CASSYLISDTQYF TGTGCCAGCAGTTACCTCATATCAGATACGCAGTATTTT TRBJ2-3 TRBV6-2/TRBV6-3 NA few
CASSYPAQETQYF TGTGCCAGCAGCTACCCCGCACAAGAGACCCAGTACTTC TRBJ2-5 TRBV5-4 NA many
CASSRALNTEAFF TGCGCCAGCAGCAGAGCCTTGAACACTGAAGCTTTCTTT TRBJ1-1 TRBV5-1 NA NA
CASSAIGGPNEKLFF TGTGCCAGCAGCGCAATTGGAGGACCTAATGAAAAACTGTTTTTT TRBJ1-4 TRBV11-1 NA NA
CASSYSRGGGYTF TGTGCCAGCAGTTACTCCCGGGGTGGTGGCTACACCTTC TRBJ1-2 TRBV6-5 NA NA
CASSLGEGYEQYF TGTGCCAGCAGTTTAGGCGAGGGCTACGAGCAGTACTTC TRBJ2-7 TRBV27 NA NA
CASSQPVATSTDTQYF TGTGCCAGCAGCCAACCGGTAGCGACCAGCACAGATACGCAGTATTTT TRBJ2-3 TRBV11-2 NA few
CASSFVFRGGTEAFF TGTGCCAGCAGTTTCGTGTTCAGGGGTGGCACTGAAGCTTTCTTT TRBJ1-1 TRBV12-3/TRBV12-4 NA NA
CASSLMGGSPLHF TGTGCCAGCAGTTTAATGGGTGGATCACCCCTCCACTTT TRBJ1-6 TRBV28 NA NA
CASSWGQGTNTGELFF TGTGCCAGCAGTTGGGGACAGGGGACGAACACCGGGGAGCTGTTTTTT TRBJ2-2 TRBV6-6 TRBD1 NA
CASIGTSGGGNEQFF TGTGCCAGCATAGGTACCAGCGGGGGGGGCAATGAGCAGTTCTTC TRBJ2-1 TRBV5-4 TRBD2 NA
CSVAKPGQTGEAFF TGCAGCGTTGCGAAGCCCGGACAGACTGGTGAAGCTTTCTTT TRBJ1-1 TRBV29-1 NA many
CASSLDSSESWGYTF TGCGCCAGCAGCCTTGACAGTTCCGAATCGTGGGGCTACACCTTC TRBJ1-2 TRBV4-1 NA NA
CASSLGPGDTEAFF TGTGCCAGCAGCTTAGGGCCCGGGGACACTGAAGCTTTCTTT TRBJ1-1 TRBV7-8 NA many
CSVGAGGYYGYTF TGCAGCGTTGGGGCAGGAGGGTACTATGGCTACACCTTC TRBJ1-2 TRBV29-1 NA few
CASSLDPGKPLHF TGTGCCAGCAGCTTAGATCCGGGGAAACCCCTCCACTTT TRBJ1-6 TRBV7-2 NA few
CAIKTTDYGYTF TGTGCCATTAAGACGACAGACTATGGCTACACCTTC TRBJ1-2 TRBV3-1 NA once
CASRGGNSYNEQFF TGTGCCAGCCGCGGAGGCAACTCCTACAATGAGCAGTTCTTC TRBJ2-1 TRBV6-5 NA few
CASSYSWTNTEAFF TGTGCCAGCAGTTACAGTTGGACGAACACTGAAGCTTTCTTT TRBJ1-1 TRBV6-6 NA few
CASGGSTEAFF TGCGCCAGCGGCGGGAGTACTGAAGCTTTCTTT TRBJ1-1 TRBV4-1 NA many
CATARAASGANVLTF TGTGCCACCGCTCGGGCCGCCTCTGGGGCCAACGTCCTGACTTTC TRBJ2-6 TRBV27 NA few
CASSYSLAGAHYNEQFF TGTGCCAGCAGTTACAGTCTAGCGGGGGCCCACTACAATGAGCAGTTCTTC TRBJ2-1 TRBV6-5 TRBD2 NA
CASSQGGGGEGNSPLHF TGCGCCAGCAGCCAAGGAGGCGGGGGAGAGGGTAATTCACCCCTCCACTTT TRBJ1-6 TRBV4-1 NA few
CASSRSGGYTGELFF TGTGCCAGCAGCCGTAGCGGGGGCTACACCGGGGAGCTGTTTTTT TRBJ2-2 TRBV7-6 TRBD2 few
CASSLGGSRDTEAFF TGTGCCAGCAGCTTGGGGGGTTCTCGCGACACTGAAGCTTTCTTT TRBJ1-1 TRBV5-4 NA NA
CASSESGPEAFF TGCGCCAGCAGCGAATCGGGCCCTGAAGCTTTCTTT TRBJ1-1 TRBV5-1 NA NA
CASSPRWGGRTGELFF TGTGCCAGCAGCCCGCGGTGGGGCGGGAGGACCGGGGAGCTGTTTTTT TRBJ2-2 TRBV7-2 TRBD2 few
CASSAPAGGYNEQFF TGTGCCAGCTCAGCCCCTGCGGGGGGCTACAATGAGCAGTTCTTC TRBJ2-1 TRBV18 TRBD2 few
CASSSTNPGRSYYGYTF TGTGCCAGCAGCTCCACTAATCCGGGACGAAGCTACTATGGCTACACCTTC TRBJ1-2 TRBV7-9 NA NA
CASSFNPGPGSYEQYF TGTGCCAGCAGCTTCAACCCGGGACCCGGCTCCTACGAGCAGTACTTC TRBJ2-7 TRBV7-2 NA few
CASSQDSVNTEAFF TGCGCCAGCAGCCAAGATTCAGTGAACACTGAAGCTTTCTTT TRBJ1-1 TRBV4-3 NA NA
CASTPGVRRDTQYF TGTGCCAGCACCCCGGGGGTCAGGCGAGATACGCAGTATTTT TRBJ2-3 TRBV6-6 NA few
CASRSGQNTEAFF TGTGCCAGCAGGTCAGGGCAGAACACTGAAGCTTTCTTT TRBJ1-1 TRBV7-8 NA few
CASRKRGGSEQFF TGTGCCAGCAGAAAGCGGGGGGGCTCTGAGCAGTTCTTC TRBJ2-1 TRBV27 TRBD2 few
CASSLGALLNTGELFF TGTGCCAGCAGCTTGGGGGCTCTCCTGAACACCGGGGAGCTGTTTTTT TRBJ2-2 TRBV5-6 NA NA
CASSLVSGLLAGGTGELFF TGTGCCAGCAGCTTAGTGTCTGGATTGCTAGCGGGGGGCACCGGGGAGCTGTTTTTT TRBJ2-2 TRBV7-8 TRBD2 NA
CASNEPGGGNRFGEAFF TGTGCCAGCAACGAACCCGGGGGCGGGAATCGATTTGGGGAAGCTTTCTTT TRBJ1-1 TRBV6-2/TRBV6-3 NA NA